The T cell receptor beta chain described here comes from a study of CD8+ T cells in alopecia areata. Study results and caveats: Sharing of TCR sequences between patients (possibly for HLA-related reasons) was less clear than in mice. The presence of one nonresponder keeps the tie between baseline CD8+ expansion and response uncertain.

Per germline, CDR1 SGHTA and CDR2 FQGTGA. CDR3 length: 14 residues. With 5 bases removed from V and 7 bases from J, the gap between germline ends came to 14 bases. Treatment specified: oral pan-JAK inhibitor, 5-10 mg twice daily. cDNA reverse transcribed from extracted RNA served as the sequencing template. The method was immunoSEQ multiplex PCR; TCRdb's version includes in-frame clones alone and lacks a portion of them. The table records roughly 210,000 clones, approximately 45% of them present only once. Points on this clone: The antigen is undetermined.

The sample here was CD4+ T cells sorted from blood, taken at approximately week 36, from a patient treated with tofacitinib. This receptor was identified in a human donor with alopecia areata. The chain combines TRBV7-3 with TRBJ2-2, with TRBD2 as a possible D gene (5 bases). The CDR3 spells CASSPINRGGELFF. The CDR3 nucleotides are TGTGCCAGCAGCCCGATCAATCGGGGCGGGGAGCTGTTTTTT.